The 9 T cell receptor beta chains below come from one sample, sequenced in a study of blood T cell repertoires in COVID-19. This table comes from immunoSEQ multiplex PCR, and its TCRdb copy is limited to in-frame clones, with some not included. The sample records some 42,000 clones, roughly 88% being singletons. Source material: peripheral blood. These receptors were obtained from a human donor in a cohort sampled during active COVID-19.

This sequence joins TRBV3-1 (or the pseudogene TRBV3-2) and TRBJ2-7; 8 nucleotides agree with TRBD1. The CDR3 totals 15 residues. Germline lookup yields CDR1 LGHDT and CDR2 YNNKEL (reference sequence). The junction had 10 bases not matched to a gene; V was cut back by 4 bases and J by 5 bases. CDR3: CASSPLRDRSHEQYF. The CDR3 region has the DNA TGTGCCAGCAGCCCTCTCCGGGACAGGTCTCACGAGCAGTACTTC.

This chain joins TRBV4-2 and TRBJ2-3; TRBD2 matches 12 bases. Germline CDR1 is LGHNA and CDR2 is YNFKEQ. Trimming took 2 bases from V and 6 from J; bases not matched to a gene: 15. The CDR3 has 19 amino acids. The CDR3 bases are TGTGCCAGCAGCCAACTACTTTTTGCTAGCGGGGGGGCAACTGATACGCAGTATTTT. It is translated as CASSQLLFASGGATDTQYF.

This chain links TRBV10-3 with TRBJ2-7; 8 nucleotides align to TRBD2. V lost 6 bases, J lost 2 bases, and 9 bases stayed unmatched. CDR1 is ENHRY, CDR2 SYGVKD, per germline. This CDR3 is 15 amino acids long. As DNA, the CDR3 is TGTGCCATCAGCTTGGGGGTAGCGGGGACCTACGAGCAGTACTTC. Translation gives CAISLGVAGTYEQYF.

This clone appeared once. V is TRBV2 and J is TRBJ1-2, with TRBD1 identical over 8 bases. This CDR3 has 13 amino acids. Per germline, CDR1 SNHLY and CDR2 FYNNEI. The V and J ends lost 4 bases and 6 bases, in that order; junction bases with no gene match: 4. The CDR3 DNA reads TGTGCCAGCAGTGTTACACAGGGGGATGGCTACACCTTC. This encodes CASSVTQGDGYTF.

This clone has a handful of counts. The CDR3 sequence is CASSPPGGRNQPQHF. CDR3 DNA sequence: TGTGCCAGCTCACCTCCAGGGGGAAGAAATCAGCCCCAGCATTTT. The chain uses TRBV18 and TRBJ1-5, with TRBD1 matching 7 bases. CDR1 is KGHSH, CDR2 LQKENI, per germline. The ends lost 3 bases at V and 4 bases at J; junction bases unmatched: 6. The CDR3 is made up of 15 amino acids.

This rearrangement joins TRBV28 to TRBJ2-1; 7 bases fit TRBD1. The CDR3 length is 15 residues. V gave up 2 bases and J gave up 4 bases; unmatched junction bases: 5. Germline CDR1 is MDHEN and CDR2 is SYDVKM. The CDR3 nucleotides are TGTGCCAGCAGTTTAACAGGGGTTGATTACAATGAGCAGTTCTTC. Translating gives CASSLTGVDYNEQFF.

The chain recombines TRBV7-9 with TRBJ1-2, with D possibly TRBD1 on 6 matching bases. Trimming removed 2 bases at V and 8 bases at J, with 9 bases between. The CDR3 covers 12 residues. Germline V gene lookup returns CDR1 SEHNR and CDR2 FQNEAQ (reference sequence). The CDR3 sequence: CASSLSGVGYTF. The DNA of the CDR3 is TGTGCCAGCAGCTTATCAGGGGTCGGCTACACCTTC.

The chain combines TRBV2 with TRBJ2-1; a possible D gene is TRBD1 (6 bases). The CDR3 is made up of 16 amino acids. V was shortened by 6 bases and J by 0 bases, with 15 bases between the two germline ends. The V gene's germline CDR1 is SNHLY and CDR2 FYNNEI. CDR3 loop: CASSPRGIGSYNEQFF. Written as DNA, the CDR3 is TGTGCCAGCAGCCCGAGGGGGATAGGCTCCTACAATGAGCAGTTCTTC.

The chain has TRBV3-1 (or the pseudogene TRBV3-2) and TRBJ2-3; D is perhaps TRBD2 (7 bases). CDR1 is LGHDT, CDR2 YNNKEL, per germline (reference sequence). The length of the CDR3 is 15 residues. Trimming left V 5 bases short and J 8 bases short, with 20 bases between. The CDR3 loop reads CASSAGAGRGGTQYF. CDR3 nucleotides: TGTGCCAGCAGCGCCGGAGCGGGGAGGGGGGGTACGCAGTATTTT.